This is a list of T cell receptor beta chains from one sample in a study of cytomegalovirus exposure and HLA in healthy donors. TCRdb's table, derived via immunoSEQ multiplex PCR, lists solely in-frame clones and lacks some. The repertoire includes roughly 110,000 clones, 75% of them detected once, and 2.5% to 3.5% sits in the top ten. Sequencing used PBMCs. The receptors were sampled from a male donor in good health and CMV-seropositive. Each CDR3 is given with its conserved first and last residue. D genes are given only for firm matches. Size is stated for part of the rows, as once, few or many counts, or as a class when the clone is expanded.

D gene: -
J gene: TRBJ1-1
CDR3 length: 11
V gene: TRBV20-1
clone size: -
CDR3 DNA: TGCAGTGCTTTTACTAACACTGAAGCTTTCTTT
CDR3 protein: CSAFTNTEAFF

D gene: TRBD1
J gene: TRBJ1-5
CDR3 length: 14
V gene: TRBV19
clone size: -
CDR3 DNA: TGTGCCAGTAGTATAGGACAGGGTAATCAGCCCCAGAATTTT
CDR3 protein: CASSIGQGNQPQNF

D gene: TRBD1
J gene: TRBJ2-7
CDR3 length: 16
V gene: TRBV6-5
clone size: -
CDR3 DNA: TGTGCCAGCAGTTACTCGGGCAGGGGGAACTCCTACGAGCAGTACTTC
CDR3 protein: CASSYSGRGNSYEQYF

D gene: -
J gene: TRBJ2-5
CDR3 length: 15
V gene: TRBV27
clone size: -
CDR3 DNA: TGTGCCAGCAGTCGGTCCGGGACACTCCAAGAGACCCAGTACTTC
CDR3 protein: CASSRSGTLQETQYF

D gene: -
J gene: TRBJ1-5
CDR3 length: 14
V gene: TRBV7-9
clone size: -
CDR3 DNA: TGTGCCAGCAGCCCGGGGATTAGCAATCAGCCCCAGCATTTT
CDR3 protein: CASSPGISNQPQHF

D gene: -
J gene: TRBJ2-5
CDR3 length: 18
V gene: TRBV14
clone size: -
CDR3 DNA: TGTGCCAGCAGCCAAGATCGGAGTTTTGGGAGGTCCCAAGAGACCCAGTACTTC
CDR3 protein: CASSQDRSFGRSQETQYF

D gene: TRBD2
J gene: TRBJ2-7
CDR3 length: 14
V gene: TRBV25-1
clone size: -
CDR3 DNA: TGTGCCAGCAGCCTAACGACTAGCGGCTACGAGCAGTACTTC
CDR3 protein: CASSLTTSGYEQYF

D gene: -
J gene: TRBJ2-3
CDR3 length: 15
V gene: TRBV4-1
clone size: -
CDR3 DNA: TGCGCCAGCAGCCAAGTCGGGGGGCCCACAGATACGCAGTATTTT
CDR3 protein: CASSQVGGPTDTQYF

D gene: TRBD1
J gene: TRBJ2-7
CDR3 length: 14
V gene: TRBV9
clone size: -
CDR3 DNA: TGTGCCAGCAGCGTTATGGGACAGGGGAACGAGCAGTACTTC
CDR3 protein: CASSVMGQGNEQYF

D gene: -
J gene: TRBJ1-1
CDR3 length: 15
V gene: TRBV6-5
clone size: -
CDR3 DNA: TGTGCCAGCAGTTACTACCCCGACAGGAACACTGAAGCTTTCTTT
CDR3 protein: CASSYYPDRNTEAFF

D gene: -
J gene: TRBJ1-3
CDR3 length: 16
V gene: TRBV19
clone size: -
CDR3 DNA: TGTGCCAGTAGTATAGTTGCATCCAGCTCTGGAAACACCATATATTTT
CDR3 protein: CASSIVASSSGNTIYF

D gene: TRBD1
J gene: TRBJ2-7
CDR3 length: 14
V gene: TRBV7-9
clone size: once
CDR3 DNA: TGTGCCAGCAGCTCGGGACAGCCGCCCTACGAGCAGTACTTC
CDR3 protein: CASSSGQPPYEQYF

D gene: TRBD2
J gene: TRBJ2-3
CDR3 length: 15
V gene: TRBV7-2
clone size: -
CDR3 DNA: TGTGCCAGCAGCTTAACTAGCGGGGGGACAGATACGCAGTATTTT
CDR3 protein: CASSLTSGGTDTQYF

D gene: TRBD2
J gene: TRBJ2-1
CDR3 length: 15
V gene: TRBV4-1
clone size: -
CDR3 DNA: TGCGCCAGCAGCATTCTAGCGGGAGCTTTCAATGAGCAGTTCTTC
CDR3 protein: CASSILAGAFNEQFF

D gene: TRBD2
J gene: TRBJ2-1
CDR3 length: 13
V gene: TRBV9
clone size: few
CDR3 DNA: TGTGCCGTTTCCCCTAGCGGGAGCAATGAGCAGTTCTTC
CDR3 protein: CAVSPSGSNEQFF

D gene: TRBD1
J gene: TRBJ1-2
CDR3 length: 17
V gene: TRBV19
clone size: -
CDR3 DNA: TGTGCCAGTAGTGCGAACAGGGGGCAGGGTGTTGACTATGGCTACACCTTC
CDR3 protein: CASSANRGQGVDYGYTF

D gene: -
J gene: TRBJ1-1
CDR3 length: 13
V gene: TRBV7-9
clone size: -
CDR3 DNA: TGTGCCAGCAGGGAGGGGGAGGGCACTGAAGCTTTCTTT
CDR3 protein: CASREGEGTEAFF

D gene: TRBD2
J gene: TRBJ2-1
CDR3 length: 11
V gene: TRBV30
clone size: -
CDR3 DNA: TGTGCCTGGAGTCCTAGCGGGGGACAGTTCTTC
CDR3 protein: CAWSPSGGQFF

D gene: TRBD1
J gene: TRBJ2-3
CDR3 length: 15
V gene: TRBV5-1
clone size: few
CDR3 DNA: TGCGCCAGCAGCTTACAGGGGGGTGGCACAGATACGCAGTATTTT
CDR3 protein: CASSLQGGGTDTQYF

D gene: -
J gene: TRBJ2-1
CDR3 length: 13
V gene: TRBV6-6
clone size: few
CDR3 DNA: TGTGCCAGCAGTACTGCGGTCTATACTGAGCAGTTCTTC
CDR3 protein: CASSTAVYTEQFF

D gene: TRBD1
J gene: TRBJ1-6
CDR3 length: 16
V gene: TRBV7-8
clone size: -
CDR3 DNA: TGTGCCAGCAGCTCGCCGAGACAGGGCAGCAATTCACCCCTCCACTTT
CDR3 protein: CASSSPRQGSNSPLHF

D gene: -
J gene: TRBJ1-5
CDR3 length: 14
V gene: TRBV28
clone size: -
CDR3 DNA: TGTGCCAGCGAAGGGAGGGGAGTCGGGGCGCCCCGACATTTT
CDR3 protein: CASEGRGVGAPRHF

D gene: -
J gene: TRBJ2-5
CDR3 length: 15
V gene: TRBV7-2
clone size: -
CDR3 DNA: TGTGCCAGCAGCCCCCCCGGGGTGAGCCCGTGGACCCAGTACTTC
CDR3 protein: CASSPPGVSPWTQYF

D gene: -
J gene: TRBJ2-1
CDR3 length: 14
V gene: TRBV28
clone size: -
CDR3 DNA: TGTGCCAGCAGGGGACAGCGGGCTGGAAATGAGCAGTTCTTC
CDR3 protein: CASRGQRAGNEQFF

D gene: -
J gene: TRBJ2-7
CDR3 length: 17
V gene: TRBV10-1
clone size: -
CDR3 DNA: TGCGCCAGCAGTGAACAGGGGGTCGGCGGGACTACCTACGAGCAGTACTTC
CDR3 protein: CASSEQGVGGTTYEQYF

D gene: -
J gene: TRBJ2-2
CDR3 length: 14
V gene: TRBV25-1
clone size: -
CDR3 DNA: TGTGCCAGCAGTGCGAGGGCGGGCACCGGGGAGCTGTTTTTT
CDR3 protein: CASSARAGTGELFF

D gene: -
J gene: TRBJ1-5
CDR3 length: 16
V gene: TRBV5-6
clone size: -
CDR3 DNA: TGTGCCAGCAGCGTGTCGGGGGGTCGTAGCAATCAGCCCCAGCATTTT
CDR3 protein: CASSVSGGRSNQPQHF

D gene: -
J gene: TRBJ2-5
CDR3 length: 11
V gene: TRBV5-8
clone size: few
CDR3 DNA: TGTGCCAGCAGCCTAAAAACGACCCAGTACTTC
CDR3 protein: CASSLKTTQYF

D gene: -
J gene: TRBJ2-5
CDR3 length: 18
V gene: TRBV13
clone size: -
CDR3 DNA: TGTGCCAGCAGCTTAGGCTGGGTCGCAGGGGGGCTCCAAGAGACCCAGTACTTC
CDR3 protein: CASSLGWVAGGLQETQYF

D gene: TRBD2
J gene: TRBJ2-1
CDR3 length: 15
V gene: TRBV7-3
clone size: few
CDR3 DNA: TGTGCCAGCAGTTGGACTAGCGGCGCCTACAATGAGCAGTTCTTC
CDR3 protein: CASSWTSGAYNEQFF

D gene: -
J gene: TRBJ2-3
CDR3 length: 15
V gene: TRBV29-1
clone size: -
CDR3 DNA: TGCAGCGTTGAAGGGGCAGGGCGAGTCACAGATACGCAGTATTTT
CDR3 protein: CSVEGAGRVTDTQYF

D gene: -
J gene: TRBJ1-2
CDR3 length: 13
V gene: TRBV28
clone size: -
CDR3 DNA: TGTGCCAGCAGTTTGAGGGTAATCGGTGGCTACACCTTC
CDR3 protein: CASSLRVIGGYTF

D gene: TRBD1
J gene: TRBJ1-2
CDR3 length: 16
V gene: TRBV25-1
clone size: -
CDR3 DNA: TGTGCCAGCAGTGACCCCTGGACAGGGCGGGACTATGGCTACACCTTC
CDR3 protein: CASSDPWTGRDYGYTF

D gene: -
J gene: TRBJ2-7
CDR3 length: 14
V gene: TRBV7-9
clone size: few
CDR3 DNA: TGTGCCAGCAGCTCCCGGGACATAGCCTACGAGCAGTACTTC
CDR3 protein: CASSSRDIAYEQYF

D gene: TRBD1
J gene: TRBJ2-2
CDR3 length: 16
V gene: TRBV9
clone size: -
CDR3 DNA: TGTGCCAGCAGCGTTTACGGGACAGGGGCGGTGGGGGAGCTGTTTTTT
CDR3 protein: CASSVYGTGAVGELFF

D gene: -
J gene: TRBJ2-2
CDR3 length: 15
V gene: TRBV27
clone size: -
CDR3 DNA: TGTGCCAGCAGTTTACAGGGTTGGTACACCGGGGAGCTGTTTTTT
CDR3 protein: CASSLQGWYTGELFF

D gene: -
J gene: TRBJ2-3
CDR3 length: 13
V gene: TRBV6-5
clone size: -
CDR3 DNA: TGTGCCAGCAGTTACACGAGATCAGATACGCAGTATTTT
CDR3 protein: CASSYTRSDTQYF

D gene: -
J gene: TRBJ1-3
CDR3 length: 18
V gene: TRBV7-6
clone size: -
CDR3 DNA: TGTGCCAGCAGCTTCCTTGATACTCTGGGGGCGGATGGAAACACCATATATTTT
CDR3 protein: CASSFLDTLGADGNTIYF